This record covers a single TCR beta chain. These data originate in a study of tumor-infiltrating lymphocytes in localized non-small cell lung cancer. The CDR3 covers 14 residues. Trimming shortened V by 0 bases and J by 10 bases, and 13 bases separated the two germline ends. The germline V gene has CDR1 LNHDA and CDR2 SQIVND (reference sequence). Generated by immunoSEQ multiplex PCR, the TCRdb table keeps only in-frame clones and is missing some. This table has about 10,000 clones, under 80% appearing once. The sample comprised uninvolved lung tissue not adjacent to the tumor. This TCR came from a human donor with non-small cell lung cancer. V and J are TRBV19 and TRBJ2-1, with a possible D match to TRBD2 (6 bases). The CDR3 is CASSIDRSRGEQFF. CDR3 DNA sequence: TGTGCCAGTAGTATAGACCGATCTCGGGGGGAGCAGTTCTTC.